The clone carrying this T cell receptor beta chain was seen just once. Its antigen is currently unknown. This record belongs to a study of OX40 agonist ivuxolimab in advanced cancers. Whole-study context: Cohort: roughly 79% men, mean age roughly 60, aged about 23 to 79.

Study conclusions and caveats: CD4+ and CD8+ blood T cells expanded clonally by week 6 at 0.1 to 3.0 mg/kg.

The V gene lost 2 bases and the J gene lost 2 bases, with 13 bases spanning the gap. Germline-derived CDR1 and CDR2 are SGHAT and FQDESV (reference sequence). The CDR3 covers 16 residues. Autoimmune disease history or systemic immunosuppression barred patients. Sequencing was performed with immunoSEQ multiplex PCR; in TCRdb, only in-frame clones are kept and a portion is missing. The repertoire holds about 89,000 clones, with 93% as singletons. The source material was CD4+ or CD8+ T cells sorted from blood, sampled in a trial of the OX40 agonist ivuxolimab. The chain combines TRBV11-1 with TRBJ2-1; no reliable D call. The sequence was obtained from an adult with an advanced solid tumor such as melanoma, head and neck, liver or kidney cancer. CDR3 protein: CASSLHRSSPYNEQFF. The CDR3, as DNA: TGTGCCAGCAGCTTACACAGATCCTCTCCCTACAATGAGCAGTTCTTC. Supplemented by reference TRBV11-1 and TRBJ2-1, the full variable domain reads EAEVAQSPRYKITEKSQAVAFWCDPISGHATLYWYRQILGQGPELLVQFQDESVVDDSQLPKDRFSAERLKGVDSTLKIQPAELGDSAMYLCASSLHRSSPYNEQFFGPGTRLTVL.